A single TCR beta chain is shown here with its context. Its antigen is unknown. Assay used: immunoSEQ multiplex PCR; TCRdb lists only in-frame clones, some missing. The sample comprises tens of thousands of clones, roughly 89% of which are singletons, and about 0.3% rests with the top ten. These data are taken from a study of graft-versus-host responses after intestinal transplantation. Broader study findings: Some GvH clones appeared in ileal mucosa or blood before recipient bone marrow. Those patients showing graft-donor T cell macrochimerism displayed high graft-versus-host to host-versus-graft clonal ratios in allografts. HvG clone declines early post-transplant were associated with peak circulating GvH levels.

Germline V gives CDR1 KGHSH, CDR2 LQKENI. The CDR3 sequence is 13 residues long. Trimming removed 4 bases from V and 3 bases from J; junction bases left unmatched: 2. V gene TRBV18 combines with J gene TRBJ1-1; 7 nucleotides match TRBD1. The material sequenced was unstimulated CD4+ T cells sorted from spleen or lymph node cells, taken before intestinal transplant. The receptor comes from a human donor who received an intestinal transplant. In nucleotides, the CDR3 is TGTGCCAGCTCACAGGGGGCGGACACTGAAGCTTTCTTT. Its translation is CASSQGADTEAFF.